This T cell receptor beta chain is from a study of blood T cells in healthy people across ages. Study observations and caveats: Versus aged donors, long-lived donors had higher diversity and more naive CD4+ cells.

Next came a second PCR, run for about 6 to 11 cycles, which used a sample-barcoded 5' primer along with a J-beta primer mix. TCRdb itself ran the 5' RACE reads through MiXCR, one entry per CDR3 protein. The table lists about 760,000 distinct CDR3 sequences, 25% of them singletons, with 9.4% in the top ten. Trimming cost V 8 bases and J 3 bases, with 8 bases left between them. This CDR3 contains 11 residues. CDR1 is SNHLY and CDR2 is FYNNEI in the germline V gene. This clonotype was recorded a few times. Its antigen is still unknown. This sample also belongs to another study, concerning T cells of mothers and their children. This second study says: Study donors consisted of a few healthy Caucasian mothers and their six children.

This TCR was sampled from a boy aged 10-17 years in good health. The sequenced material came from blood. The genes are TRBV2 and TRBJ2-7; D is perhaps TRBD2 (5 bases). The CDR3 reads CASGRDYEQYF. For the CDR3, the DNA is TGTGCCAGCGGTCGGGACTACGAGCAGTACTTC.